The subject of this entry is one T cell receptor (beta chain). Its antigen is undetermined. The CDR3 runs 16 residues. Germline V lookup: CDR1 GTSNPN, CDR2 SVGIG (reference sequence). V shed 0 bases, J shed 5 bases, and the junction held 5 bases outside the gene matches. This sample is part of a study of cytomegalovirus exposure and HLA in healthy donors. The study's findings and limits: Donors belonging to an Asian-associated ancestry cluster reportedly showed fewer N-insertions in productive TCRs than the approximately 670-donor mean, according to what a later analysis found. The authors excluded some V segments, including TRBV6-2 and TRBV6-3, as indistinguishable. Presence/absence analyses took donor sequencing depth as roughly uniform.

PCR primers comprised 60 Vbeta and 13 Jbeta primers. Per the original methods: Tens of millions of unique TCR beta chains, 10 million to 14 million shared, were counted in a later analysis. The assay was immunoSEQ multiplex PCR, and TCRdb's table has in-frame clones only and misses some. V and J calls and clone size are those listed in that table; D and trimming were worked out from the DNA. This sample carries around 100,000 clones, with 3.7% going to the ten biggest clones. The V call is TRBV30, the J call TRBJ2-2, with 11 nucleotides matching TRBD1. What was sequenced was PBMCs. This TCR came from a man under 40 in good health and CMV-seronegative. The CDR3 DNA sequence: TGTGCCTGGAGTGTACTTGGGACAGGGGGTACCGGGGAGCTGTTTTTT. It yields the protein CAWSVLGTGGTGELFF.